The 17 T cell receptor beta chains presented below share a single source sample, sequenced in a study of blood T cell repertoires in COVID-19. TCRdb's copy holds only in-frame clones and misses some; the assay was immunoSEQ multiplex PCR. The data show a few hundred thousand clones, over 80% seen once. Specimen: PBMCs or T cells enriched from blood (not recorded which). All receptors derive from a woman aged 50 to 60 who had recovered from COVID-19.

This clone occurred a few times. DNA for the CDR3: TGTGCCAGCAGCGCGGTACAGGGTAATGAGCAGTTCTTC. Protein product: CASSAVQGNEQFF. The genes are TRBV7-2 and TRBJ2-1; D is perhaps TRBD1 (6 bases). CDR1 and CDR2 from the germline V gene are SGHTA and FQGNSA. The CDR3 sequence is 13 residues long. Trimming pared 5 bases from V and 7 bases from J, leaving 12 bases between.

The gene calls are TRBV20-1 and TRBJ1-5; 10 bases line up with TRBD1. In germline, CDR1 is DFQATT, CDR2 SNEGSKA (reference sequence). The junction had 9 bases not matched to a gene; V was cut back by 3 bases and J by 1 base. CDR3 length: 17 residues. For the CDR3, the DNA is TGCAGTGCTAGTGAGGGACAGGGGTTGTACAGCAATCAGCCCCAGCATTTT. Residues: CSASEGQGLYSNQPQHF.

The genes are TRBV11-2 and TRBJ1-2, with D uncertain. V shed 5 bases and J shed 3 bases, with 10 bases lying between them. Germline loops: CDR1 SGHAT, CDR2 FQNNGV. This CDR3 comprises 13 residues. The CDR3 nucleotides read TGTGCCAGCAGCCGGACGGAGGACTATGGCTACACCTTC. It encodes CASSRTEDYGYTF.

The chain's CDR3 is CAWSTTENTQYF. CDR3 nucleotide sequence: TGTGCCTGGAGTACGACAGAGAATACGCAGTATTTT. The chain couples TRBV30 to TRBJ2-3; D may be TRBD1 (5 bases). The CDR3 runs to 12 residues. Germline loops: CDR1 GTSNPN, CDR2 SVGIG (reference sequence). V was shortened by 2 bases and J by 7 bases, with 10 bases between the two germline ends.

In its sample, this clone was seen a few times. The V and J genes are TRBV3-1 (or the pseudogene TRBV3-2) and TRBJ1-5; maybe TRBD1 (5 bases). In germline, CDR1 is LGHDT, CDR2 YNNKEL (reference sequence). The V gene lost 2 bases and the J gene lost 3 bases, with 11 bases spanning the gap. The CDR3 is 15 residues long. In DNA form, the CDR3 reads TGTGCCAGCAGCCAAACCTGGGACTTCAATCAGCCCCAGCATTTT. Translating gives CASSQTWDFNQPQHF.

The V gene is TRBV4-1, the J gene TRBJ1-5; D may be TRBD1 (6 bases). The CDR3 has 15 amino acids. Germline V gene lookup returns CDR1 MGHRA and CDR2 YSYEKL. Trimming removed 0 bases at V and 4 bases at J, with 10 bases between. The DNA of the CDR3 is TGCGCCAGCAGCCAAGAAACAGGGCTTAATCAGCCCCAGCATTTT. It codes for CASSQETGLNQPQHF.

V is TRBV27 and J is TRBJ1-1, with 10 bases aligning to TRBD1. V dropped 6 bases and J dropped 4; count of bases not matched to a gene: 8. The length of the CDR3 is 15 residues. Germline V lookup: CDR1 MNHEY, CDR2 SMNVEV (reference sequence). CDR3 DNA: TGTGCCAGCAGACGGACAGGGGGAGTCGGCACTGAAGCTTTCTTT. Amino acids: CASRRTGGVGTEAFF.

J is TRBJ2-3 and V is TRBV14, with D hard to call. CDR1 and CDR2 from the germline V gene are SGHDN and FVKESK. V gave up 0 bases and J gave up 3 bases, with 13 bases separating them. The length of the CDR3 is 16 residues. For the CDR3, the DNA is TGTGCCAGCAGCCAAGATCGCTTCCAGAGGACAGATACGCAGTATTTT. As protein: CASSQDRFQRTDTQYF.

The chain joins TRBV12-3 or TRBV12-4 to TRBJ1-2, with a possible D match to TRBD1 (5 bases). The ends were cut back, 4 bases at V and 8 bases at J, with 14 bases in the middle. The CDR3 extends over 13 amino acids. CDR3 loop: CASSSGPTGGYTF. CDR3 nucleotides: TGTGCCAGCAGTTCAGGGCCCACCGGAGGCTACACCTTC.

The chain couples TRBV10-3 to TRBJ1-2, with 9 bases fitting TRBD1. The germline CDR1 and CDR2 sequences are ENHRY and SYGVKD. The CDR3 spans 13 residues. With 3 bases clipped from V and 8 bases from J, the junction kept 4 bases outside the gene matches. CDR3 coding DNA: TGTGCCATCAGTGAATCGACAGGGGGAGGCTACACCTTC. Translated, it gives CAISESTGGGYTF.

This clone was picked up one time. CDR3 amino acids: CASSSPTGGWTEAFF. The CDR3 DNA reads TGTGCCAGCAGTAGCCCGACAGGGGGCTGGACTGAAGCTTTCTTT. The rearrangement links TRBV6-5 to TRBJ1-1; 10 bases match TRBD1. This CDR3 contains 15 residues. V trimming: 5 bases; J trimming: 5 bases; junction bases outside the gene matches: 8. Germline V gives CDR1 MNHEY, CDR2 SVGAGI.

This clone was seen a few times. The genes are TRBV30 and TRBJ1-6; D call uncertain. Germline values: CDR1 GTSNPN, CDR2 SVGIG (reference sequence). Trimming took off 0 bases at V and 5 bases at J, with 14 bases between the two ends. CDR3 length equals 16 residues. CDR3 protein: CAWSVRKQTNNSPLHF. Written as DNA, the CDR3 is TGTGCCTGGAGTGTACGTAAGCAGACTAATAATTCACCCCTCCACTTT.

The CDR3 nucleotides read TGTGCCTGGAGTTCTTATTCGGAGCGAGCTTTCTTT. Its translation is CAWSSYSERAFF. The chain uses TRBV30 and TRBJ1-1, with unresolved D. V lost 2 bases and J lost 10, with 14 bases in between. Germline lookup yields CDR1 GTSNPN and CDR2 SVGIG (reference sequence). The CDR3 covers 12 residues.

The chain combines TRBV6-1 with TRBJ2-7, with D perhaps matching TRBD1 (6 bases). With 2 bases removed from V and 2 bases from J, the gap between germline ends came to 19 bases. Germline CDR1 reads MNHNS; CDR2 reads SASEGT. This CDR3 region has 17 residues. This chain's CDR3 is CASSENSRARGPYEQYF. The CDR3 region has the DNA TGTGCCAGCAGTGAAAACTCACGGGCCAGGGGCCCCTACGAGCAGTACTTC.

CDR3 sequence (DNA): TGTGCCAGCAGCCCTATGAACACTGAAGCTTTCTTT. It yields the protein CASSPMNTEAFF. The J gene is TRBJ1-1, the V gene TRBV12-3 or TRBV12-4, with D unclear. V shed 6 bases and J shed 0 bases, with 5 bases lying between them. The CDR3 is 12 amino acids.

The chain carries TRBV18 and TRBJ1-5; 7 nucleotides align to TRBD1. CDR3 length: 17 amino acids. The germline gives CDR1 KGHSH, CDR2 LQKENI. Germline trimming cut 0 bases from V and 2 bases from J; bases unmatched to any gene: 7. The CDR3: CASSPPLSGGGNQPQHF. CDR3 nucleotide sequence: TGTGCCAGCTCACCACCGCTTTCAGGGGGAGGCAATCAGCCCCAGCATTTT.

This chain joins TRBV28 and TRBJ2-7; D is uncertain. Germline V gene data show CDR1 as MDHEN and CDR2 as SYDVKM. The V and J ends lost 6 bases and 4 bases respectively, with 4 bases between them. CDR3 length: 10 amino acids. The CDR3 DNA is TGTGCCAGCAGCAGATACGAGCAGTACTTC. Protein: CASSRYEQYF.